The next 7 T cell receptor beta chains were all read from a single sample in a study of T cell changes during pregnancy in multiple sclerosis. Data came from immunoSEQ multiplex PCR; TCRdb stores just in-frame clones and leaves some out. This sample yields 39,000 or so clones, of which 91% are seen a single time; around an eighth belongs to the top ten. Sequences were derived from CD8+ T cells from peripheral blood mononuclear cells, sampled after pregnancy. The receptor set was obtained from a female donor with multiple sclerosis, enrolled in a pregnancy study.

V and J are TRBV27 and TRBJ2-5, with 7 positions matching TRBD1. Trimming cost V 6 bases and J 3 bases; bases outside gene matches: 4. In germline, CDR1 is MNHEY, CDR2 SMNVEV (reference sequence). The length of the CDR3 is 13 residues. CDR3 coding DNA: TGTGCCAGCAGCCCGGACAGGAAAGAGACCCAGTACTTC. It encodes CASSPDRKETQYF.

This chain connects TRBV19 to TRBJ2-1; 8 bases agree with TRBD2. Looked up from germline, CDR1 is LNHDA and CDR2 is SQIVND (reference sequence). The V gene end was trimmed by 3 bases and the J gene end by 3 bases; junction bases not matched to a gene: 7. There are 16 residues in the CDR3. The CDR3 DNA reads as TGTGCCAGTAGTATTTTCGGCGGGACTAGCTACAATGAGCAGTTCTTC. It yields the protein CASSIFGGTSYNEQFF.

The rearrangement uses TRBV25-1 and TRBJ2-5; D uncertain. With 6 bases removed from V and 3 bases from J, the gap between germline ends came to 5 bases. The CDR3 is 11 residues long. CDR1 is MGHDK, CDR2 SYGVNS, per germline. The CDR3 sequence: CASSLKETQYF. CDR3 coding DNA: TGTGCCAGCAGCCTAAAAGAGACCCAGTACTTC. Based on the CDR3 plus reference TRBV25-1 and TRBJ2-5, the full variable domain is EADIYQTPRYLVIGTGKKITLECSQTMGHDKMYWYQQDPGMELHLIHYSYGVNSTEKGDLSSESTVSRIRTEHFPLTLESARPSHTSQYLCASSLKETQYFGPGTRLLVL.

J is TRBJ1-5 and V is TRBV6-1, with unresolved D. Germline V gene lookup returns CDR1 MNHNS and CDR2 SASEGT. This CDR3 is 12 amino acids long. The germline V and J ends were trimmed by 8 bases and 4 bases, with 9 bases remaining between them. The CDR3 DNA is TGTGCCAGCGCTCCCCTAAATCAGCCCCAGCATTTT. Residues: CASAPLNQPQHF.

In this sample, this clone turned up once. The chain carries TRBV28 and TRBJ2-3; no definite D call. Per germline, CDR1 MDHEN and CDR2 SYDVKM. Trimming took off 6 bases at V and 2 bases at J, with 15 bases between the two ends. The CDR3 is 15 residues long. CDR3 sequence: CASRASATLTDTQYF. In DNA, the CDR3 is TGTGCCAGCAGGGCCTCTGCAACCCTCACAGATACGCAGTATTTT.

As DNA, the CDR3 is TGTGCCAGCAGCCTCGGAGCCTCGCCCACCGGGGAGCTGTTTTTT. Translated: CASSLGASPTGELFF. The genes are TRBV5-4 and TRBJ2-2, with D unclear. With 4 bases removed from V and 4 bases from J, the gap between germline ends came to 14 bases. Germline CDR1 reads SGHNT; CDR2 reads YYREEE (reference sequence). CDR3 size: 15 residues.

The CDR3 loop reads CATSRGILVYPNTGELFF. CDR3 DNA sequence: TGTGCCACCAGCAGAGGTATCTTAGTTTACCCGAACACCGGGGAGCTGTTTTTT. The chain links TRBV15 to TRBJ2-2, with D unresolved. V was cut by 1 base and J by 0 bases, with 15 bases left in between. CDR1 and CDR2 (germline): LNHNV, YYDKDF (reference sequence). This CDR3 region has 18 residues.